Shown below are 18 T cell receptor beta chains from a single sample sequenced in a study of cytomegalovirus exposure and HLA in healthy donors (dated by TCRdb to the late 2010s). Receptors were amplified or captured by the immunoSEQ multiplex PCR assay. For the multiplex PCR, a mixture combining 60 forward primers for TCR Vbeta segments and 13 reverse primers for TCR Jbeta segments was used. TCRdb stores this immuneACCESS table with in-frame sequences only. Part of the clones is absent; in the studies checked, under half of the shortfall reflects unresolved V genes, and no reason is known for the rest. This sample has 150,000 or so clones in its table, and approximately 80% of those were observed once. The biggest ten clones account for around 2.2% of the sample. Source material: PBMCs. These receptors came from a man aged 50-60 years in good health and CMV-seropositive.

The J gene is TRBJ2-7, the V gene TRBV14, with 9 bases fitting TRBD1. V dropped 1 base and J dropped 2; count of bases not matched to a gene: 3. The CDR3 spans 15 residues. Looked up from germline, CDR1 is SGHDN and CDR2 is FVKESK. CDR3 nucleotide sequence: TGTGCCAGCAGCCAAGGGTGGACAGGGGCCTACGAGCAGTACTTC. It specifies CASSQGWTGAYEQYF.

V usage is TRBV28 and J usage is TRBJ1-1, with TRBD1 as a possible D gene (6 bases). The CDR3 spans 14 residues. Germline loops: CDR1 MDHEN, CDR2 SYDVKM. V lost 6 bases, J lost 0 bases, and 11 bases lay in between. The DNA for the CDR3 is TGTGCCAGCAGGATGGGACAAATGAACACTGAAGCTTTCTTT. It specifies CASRMGQMNTEAFF.

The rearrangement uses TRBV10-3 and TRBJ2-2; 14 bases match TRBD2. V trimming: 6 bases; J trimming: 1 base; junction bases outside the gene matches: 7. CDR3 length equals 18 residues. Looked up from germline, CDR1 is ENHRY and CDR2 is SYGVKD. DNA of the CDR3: TGTGCCATCAGCCTAGGACTAGCGGGGGGACTGAACACCGGGGAGCTGTTTTTT. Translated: CAISLGLAGGLNTGELFF.

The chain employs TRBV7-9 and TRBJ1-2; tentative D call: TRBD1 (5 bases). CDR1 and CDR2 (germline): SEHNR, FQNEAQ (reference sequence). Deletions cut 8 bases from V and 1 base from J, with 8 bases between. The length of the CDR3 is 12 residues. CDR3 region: CASGTGNYGYTF. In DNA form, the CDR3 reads TGTGCCAGCGGGACTGGTAACTATGGCTACACCTTC.

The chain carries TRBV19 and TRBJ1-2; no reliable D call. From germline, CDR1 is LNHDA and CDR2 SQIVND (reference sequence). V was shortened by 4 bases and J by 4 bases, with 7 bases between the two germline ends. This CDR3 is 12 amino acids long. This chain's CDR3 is CASSTTVYGYTF. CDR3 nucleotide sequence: TGTGCCAGTAGTACTACAGTCTATGGCTACACCTTC.

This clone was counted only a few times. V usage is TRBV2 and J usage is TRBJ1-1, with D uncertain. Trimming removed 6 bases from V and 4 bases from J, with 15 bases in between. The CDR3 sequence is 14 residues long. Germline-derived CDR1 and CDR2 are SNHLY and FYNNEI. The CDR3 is CASRSLGFGTEAFF. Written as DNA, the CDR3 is TGTGCCAGCAGATCTCTAGGTTTTGGCACTGAAGCTTTCTTT.

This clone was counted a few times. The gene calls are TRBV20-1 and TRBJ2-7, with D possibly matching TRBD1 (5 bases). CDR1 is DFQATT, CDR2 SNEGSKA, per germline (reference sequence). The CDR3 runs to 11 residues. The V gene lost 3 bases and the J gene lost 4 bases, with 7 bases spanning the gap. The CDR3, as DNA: TGCAGTGCTAGCGACAGTTACGAGCAGTACTTC. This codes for CSASDSYEQYF.

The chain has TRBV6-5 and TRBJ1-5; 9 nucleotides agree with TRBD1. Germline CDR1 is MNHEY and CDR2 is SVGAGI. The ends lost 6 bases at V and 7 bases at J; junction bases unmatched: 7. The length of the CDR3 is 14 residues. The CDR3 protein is CASREQGAQQPQHF. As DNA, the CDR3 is TGTGCCAGCAGGGAACAGGGGGCTCAACAGCCCCAGCATTTT.

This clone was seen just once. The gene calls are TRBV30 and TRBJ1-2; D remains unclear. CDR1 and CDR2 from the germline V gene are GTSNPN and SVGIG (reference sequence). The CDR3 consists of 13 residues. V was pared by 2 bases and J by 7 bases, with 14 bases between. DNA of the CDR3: TGTGCCTGGAGTCCCTCCGGTTCTGGTGGCTACACCTTC. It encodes CAWSPSGSGGYTF.

Here the CDR3 reads CASSYTTGIDYGYTF. The CDR3 bases are TGTGCCAGCAGTTACACGACAGGGATTGACTATGGCTACACCTTC. This chain links TRBV6-5 with TRBJ1-2; 7 bases map to TRBD1. The CDR3 is 15 residues long. The ends lost 2 bases at V and 3 bases at J; junction bases unmatched: 6. CDR1 and CDR2 (germline): MNHEY, SVGAGI.

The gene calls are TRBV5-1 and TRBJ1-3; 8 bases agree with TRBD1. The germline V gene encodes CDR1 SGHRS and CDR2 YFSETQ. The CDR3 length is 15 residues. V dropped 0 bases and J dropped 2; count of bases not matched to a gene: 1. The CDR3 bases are TGCGCCAGCAGCTTGGCACAGGGGGCTGGAAACACCATATATTTT. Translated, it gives CASSLAQGAGNTIYF.

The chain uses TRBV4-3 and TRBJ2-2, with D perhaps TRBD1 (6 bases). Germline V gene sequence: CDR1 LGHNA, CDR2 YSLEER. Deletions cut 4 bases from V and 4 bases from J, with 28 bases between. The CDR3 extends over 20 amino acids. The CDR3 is CASSLHERATGKWSTGELFF. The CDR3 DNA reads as TGCGCCAGCAGCCTACACGAAAGGGCTACAGGGAAATGGAGCACCGGGGAGCTGTTTTTT.

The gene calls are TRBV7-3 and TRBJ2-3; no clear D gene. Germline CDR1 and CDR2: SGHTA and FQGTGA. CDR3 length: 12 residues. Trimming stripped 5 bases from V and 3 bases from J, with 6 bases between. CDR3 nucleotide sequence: TGTGCCAGCAGCCCAGTTACAGATACGCAGTATTTT. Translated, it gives CASSPVTDTQYF.

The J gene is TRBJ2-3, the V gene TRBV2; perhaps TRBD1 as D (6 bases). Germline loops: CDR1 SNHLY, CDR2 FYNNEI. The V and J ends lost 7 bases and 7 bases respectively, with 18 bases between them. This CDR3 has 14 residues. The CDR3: CASTSGTSAHTQYF. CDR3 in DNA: TGTGCCAGCACTTCCGGGACATCGGCACATACGCAGTATTTT.

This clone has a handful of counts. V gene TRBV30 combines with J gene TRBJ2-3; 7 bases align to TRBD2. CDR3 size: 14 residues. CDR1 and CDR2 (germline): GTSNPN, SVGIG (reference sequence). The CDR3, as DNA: TGTGCTTGCCGAAGGGCGGGGGGCACAGATACGCAGTATTTT. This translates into CACRRAGGTDTQYF.

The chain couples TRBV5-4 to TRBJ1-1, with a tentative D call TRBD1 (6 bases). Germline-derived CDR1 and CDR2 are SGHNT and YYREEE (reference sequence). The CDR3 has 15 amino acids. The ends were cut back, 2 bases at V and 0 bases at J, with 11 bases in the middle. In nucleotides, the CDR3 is TGTGCCAGCAGCTTTCGGGCAGGGGTGAACACTGAAGCTTTCTTT. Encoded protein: CASSFRAGVNTEAFF. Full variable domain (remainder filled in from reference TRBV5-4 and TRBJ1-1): ETGVTQSPTHLIKTRGQQVTLRCSSQSGHNTVSWYQQALGQGPQFIFQYYREEENGRGNFPPRFSGLQFPNYSSELNVNALELDDSALYLCASSFRAGVNTEAFFGQGTRLTVV.

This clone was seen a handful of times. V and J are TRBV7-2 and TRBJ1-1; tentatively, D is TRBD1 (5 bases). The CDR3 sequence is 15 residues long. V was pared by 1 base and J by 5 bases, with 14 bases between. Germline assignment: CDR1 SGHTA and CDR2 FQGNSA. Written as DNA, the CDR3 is TGTGCCAGCAGCTTAGGTGTCACACGGGGGACTGAAGCTTTCTTT. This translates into CASSLGVTRGTEAFF.

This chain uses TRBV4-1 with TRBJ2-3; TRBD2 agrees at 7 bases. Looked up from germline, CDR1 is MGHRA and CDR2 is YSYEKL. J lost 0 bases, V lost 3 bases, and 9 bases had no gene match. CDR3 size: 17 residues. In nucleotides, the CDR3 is TGCGCCAGCAGCCAGGGGACTACCCCAGGGAGCACAGATACGCAGTATTTT. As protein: CASSQGTTPGSTDTQYF.